The next 25 T cell receptor beta chains were all read from a single sample in a study of T cell responses to AZD1222 COVID-19 vaccine (dated by TCRdb to about 2021). Libraries came from the immunoSEQ multiplex PCR assay. TCRdb holds this immuneACCESS table with in-frame rearrangements only. Some clones are missing; in checked studies, unresolved V genes explain under half, and the rest has no known cause. Counted in this sample were under 150,000 clones; just over 90% of them appeared once. The ten biggest clones cover roughly 5% of the sample. This specimen's time point label, per the study, means: baseline before first vaccination. Sample: peripheral blood, taken on day 0 of AZD1222 vaccination. The origin of the receptors is an adult in good health.

V gene TRBV6-5 combines with J gene TRBJ1-4; D not resolved. Trimming shortened V by 6 bases and J by 0 bases, and 5 bases separated the two germline ends. CDR1 and CDR2 from the germline V gene are MNHEY and SVGAGI. This CDR3 contains 13 residues. The CDR3 loop is CASRDATNEKLFF. The CDR3 DNA sequence: TGTGCCAGCAGGGACGCAACTAATGAAAAACTGTTTTTT.

V and J are TRBV5-4 and TRBJ2-1, with 8 positions matching TRBD2. CDR1 and CDR2 from the germline V gene are SGHNT and YYREEE (reference sequence). The V gene end was trimmed by 0 bases and the J gene end by 4 bases; junction bases not matched to a gene: 6. The CDR3 consists of 16 residues. CDR3 nucleotide sequence: TGTGCCAGCAGCTTGGCCGAGCGGGGGCCATACAATGAGCAGTTCTTC. It specifies CASSLAERGPYNEQFF.

Only a few counts were recorded for this clone. The chain employs TRBV6-1 and TRBJ1-5; unclear D gene. Trimming removed 0 bases from V and 1 base from J, with 1 base in between. The CDR3 has 13 residues. The germline gives CDR1 MNHNS, CDR2 SASEGT. The CDR3 nucleotides are TGTGCCAGCAGTGAAGCAAGCAATCAGCCCCAGCATTTT. As protein: CASSEASNQPQHF.

The chain couples TRBV11-2 to TRBJ2-3; 10 bases line up with TRBD2. The CDR3 covers 17 residues. Germline CDR1 reads SGHAT; CDR2 reads FQNNGV. V lost 3 bases and J lost 2; bases outside the gene matches: 8. CDR3 nucleotide sequence: TGTGCCAGCAGCTTGTCACCAGCGGGAGGGATCACAGATACGCAGTATTTT. Translated, it gives CASSLSPAGGITDTQYF. The whole variable domain, filled in from reference TRBV11-2 and TRBJ2-3, reads EAGVAQSPRYKIIEKRQSVAFWCNPISGHATLYWYQQILGQGPKLLIQFQNNGVVDDSQLPKDRFSAERLKGVDSTLKIQPAKLEDSAVYLCASSLSPAGGITDTQYFGPGTRLTVL.

This chain connects TRBV19 to TRBJ1-5, with 8 positions matching TRBD1. The V gene's germline CDR1 is LNHDA and CDR2 SQIVND (reference sequence). The junction had 12 bases not matched to a gene; V was cut back by 5 bases and J by 3 bases. This CDR3 is built from 17 residues. As DNA, the CDR3 is TGTGCCAGTAGTGGACCCTTCGGGACAGGCGACAATCAGCCCCAGCATTTT. Amino acids: CASSGPFGTGDNQPQHF.

The chain is built from TRBV13 and TRBJ2-7; 10 bases fit TRBD1. The junction had 3 bases not matched to a gene; V was cut back by 1 base and J by 3 bases. The CDR3 has 15 residues. Germline CDR1 and CDR2: PRHDT and FYEKMQ (reference sequence). This CDR3 reads CASSLVTGGGYEQYF. The CDR3 coding sequence is TGTGCCAGCAGCTTAGTGACAGGGGGCGGCTACGAGCAGTACTTC.

The chain uses TRBV4-2 and TRBJ2-2; 8 nucleotides agree with TRBD1. There are 16 residues in the CDR3. Germline V gene data show CDR1 as LGHNA and CDR2 as YNFKEQ. V was pared by 2 bases and J by 3 bases, with 5 bases of the junction left unmatched. CDR3 amino acids: CASSQRQGFHTGELFF. The CDR3 DNA follows: TGTGCCAGCAGCCAAAGACAGGGGTTCCACACCGGGGAGCTGTTTTTT.

The chain uses TRBV20-1 and TRBJ2-5, with TRBD1 matching over 10 bases. This CDR3 comprises 15 residues. Germline V gene lookup returns CDR1 DFQATT and CDR2 SNEGSKA (reference sequence). J lost 1 base, V lost 3 bases, and 5 bases had no gene match. The CDR3: CSASLTGGIQETQYF. The DNA for the CDR3 is TGCAGTGCTAGTCTGACAGGGGGCATCCAAGAGACCCAGTACTTC.

The chain is built from TRBV18 and TRBJ2-1; weak D call: TRBD1 (6 bases). The CDR3 consists of 16 residues. Germline loops: CDR1 KGHSH, CDR2 LQKENI. Between the trimmed V and J ends, which lost 2 bases and 7 bases, there was a span of 18 bases. CDR3 amino acids: CASSPLRQGRGNEQFF. As DNA, the CDR3 is TGTGCCAGCTCACCATTGAGGCAGGGGCGAGGGAATGAGCAGTTCTTC.

The chain's CDR3 is CASSRNLADSMDTQYF. CDR3 in DNA: TGTGCCAGCAGCCGCAACCTAGCGGACTCCATGGATACGCAGTATTTT. This rearrangement joins TRBV3-1 (or the pseudogene TRBV3-2) to TRBJ2-3; 7 nucleotides match TRBD2. The germline gives CDR1 LGHDT, CDR2 YNNKEL (reference sequence). The CDR3 length is 16 residues. The trim removed 4 bases at V and 6 bases at J, leaving 13 bases unmatched.

The gene calls are TRBV4-1 and TRBJ2-7; D perhaps matches TRBD2 (7 bases). V was shortened by 0 bases and J by 0 bases, with 12 bases between the two germline ends. Germline CDR1 and CDR2: MGHRA and YSYEKL. The CDR3 sequence is 16 residues long. The CDR3 region is CASSQDLGGASYEQYF. The CDR3 bases are TGCGCCAGCAGCCAAGATCTTGGGGGGGCCTCCTACGAGCAGTACTTC.

This sequence joins TRBV7-2 and TRBJ2-7; a possible D gene is TRBD2 (6 bases). The CDR3 is 11 amino acids. Germline V gene lookup returns CDR1 SGHTA and CDR2 FQGNSA. Trimming took off 6 bases at V and 6 bases at J, with 9 bases between the two ends. As DNA, the CDR3 is TGTGCCAGCAGTCCGGGGGTCGAGCAGTACTTC. It specifies CASSPGVEQYF.

The chain is built from TRBV19 and TRBJ1-5, with TRBD1 identical over 11 bases. The germline gives CDR1 LNHDA, CDR2 SQIVND (reference sequence). The V segment lost 4 bases and the J segment 1 base; nucleotides outside the gene matches: 12. The CDR3 is made up of 19 amino acids. The DNA of the CDR3 is TGTGCCAGTAGTAAGGGTACCGGGACAGGGGGAAGAAGCAATCAGCCCCAGCATTTT. It specifies CASSKGTGTGGRSNQPQHF.

The CDR3 region is CASSEKGLAVSYEQYF. DNA of the CDR3: TGTGCCAGCAGTGAAAAGGGACTAGCGGTCTCCTACGAGCAGTACTTC. The chain uses TRBV25-1 and TRBJ2-7; TRBD2 aligns across 11 bases. V lost 2 bases to trimming and J lost 0 bases; unmatched junction nucleotides: 3. Per germline, CDR1 MGHDK and CDR2 SYGVNS. The CDR3 length is 16 residues.

The DNA of the CDR3 is TGTGCCAGCAGTTACGGAGACACCATATATTTT. Amino acid sequence: CASSYGDTIYF. The V gene is TRBV6-6, the J gene TRBJ1-3; D gene unclear. CDR1 is MNHNY, CDR2 SVGAGI, per germline (reference sequence). The V and J ends lost 2 bases and 8 bases respectively, with 4 bases between them. There are 11 residues in the CDR3.

CDR3 residues: CSVAEGQGNYGYTF. Written as DNA, the CDR3 is TGCAGCGTTGCCGAGGGACAGGGCAACTATGGCTACACCTTC. The chain couples TRBV29-1 to TRBJ1-2; 9 positions agree with TRBD1. With V trimmed by 4 bases and J by 2 bases, 5 bases remained unmatched. Germline CDR1 reads SQVTM; CDR2 reads ANQGSEA. The CDR3 totals 14 residues.

This chain connects TRBV28 to TRBJ2-7; 7 bases match TRBD2. The CDR3 covers 14 residues. V was pared by 7 bases and J by 6 bases, with 12 bases of the junction left unmatched. Germline values: CDR1 MDHEN, CDR2 SYDVKM. CDR3 nucleotides: TGTGCCAGCACCCTCCAGCAGCGGGGACGCGAGCAGTACTTC. Its translation is CASTLQQRGREQYF.

The chain uses TRBV19 and TRBJ2-3; 11 positions agree with TRBD2. The CDR3 consists of 16 residues. V lost 3 bases, J lost 2 bases, and 4 bases stayed unmatched. Germline lookup yields CDR1 LNHDA and CDR2 SQIVND (reference sequence). The CDR3 DNA reads as TGTGCCAGTAGTATCCCTAGCGGGGGGTCCACAGATACGCAGTATTTT. It codes for CASSIPSGGSTDTQYF.

The J gene is TRBJ1-1, the V gene TRBV29-1, with 8 bases aligning to TRBD1. This CDR3 comprises 14 residues. The J segment lost 3 bases and the V segment lost 4 bases, leaving 7 bases of the junction unmatched. Germline CDR1 reads SQVTM; CDR2 reads ANQGSEA. This CDR3 is CSVALQGVDTEAFF. DNA of the CDR3: TGCAGCGTTGCCCTACAGGGGGTAGACACTGAAGCTTTCTTT.

This chain connects TRBV27 to TRBJ1-1, with D unclear. The V gene's germline CDR1 is MNHEY and CDR2 SMNVEV (reference sequence). Trimming removed 5 bases at V and 1 base at J, with 11 bases between. CDR3 length: 14 residues. The CDR3 region is CASSLTSRNTEAFF. The CDR3 bases are TGTGCCAGCAGTCTGACTTCGAGGAACACTGAAGCTTTCTTT.

The rearrangement uses TRBV3-1 (or the pseudogene TRBV3-2) and TRBJ1-2, with a tentative D call TRBD1 (5 bases). V lost 4 bases and J 4 bases, leaving 10 bases between the germline ends. The germline V gene has CDR1 LGHDT and CDR2 YNNKEL (reference sequence). The CDR3 sequence is 13 residues long. DNA of the CDR3: TGTGCCAGCAGCCTACAGGCCTCCTATGGCTACACCTTC. Its protein product is CASSLQASYGYTF.

This sequence joins TRBV7-2 and TRBJ2-1, with D maybe TRBD2 (6 bases). The ends were cut back, 0 bases at V and 8 bases at J, with 8 bases in the middle. Germline-derived CDR1 and CDR2 are SGHTA and FQGNSA. The CDR3 has 13 residues. CDR3 coding DNA: TGTGCCAGCAGCTTAGCTCTAGCGTATGAGCAGTTCTTC. The encoded protein is CASSLALAYEQFF.

The chain couples TRBV2 to TRBJ1-5, with D possibly matching TRBD1 (5 bases). This CDR3 spans 14 amino acids. V lost 3 bases and J 6 bases, leaving 12 bases between the germline ends. Germline V gene data show CDR1 as SNHLY and CDR2 as FYNNEI. The CDR3 loop reads CASSDSGGGQPQHF. CDR3 DNA: TGTGCCAGCAGTGACAGCGGGGGAGGTCAGCCCCAGCATTTT.

V is TRBV3-1 (or the pseudogene TRBV3-2) and J is TRBJ2-6, with 9 bases fitting TRBD1. J gave up 1 base and V 0 bases, and 7 bases lay outside the gene matches. Germline V gene sequence: CDR1 LGHDT, CDR2 YNNKEL (reference sequence). The CDR3 loop spans 19 amino acids. CDR3 nucleotide sequence: TGTGCCAGCAGCCAAGATATCCAGGACAGGGGTTCTGGGGCCAACGTCCTGACTTTC. Protein sequence: CASSQDIQDRGSGANVLTF.

As regards this clone: The identical CDR3 is also encoded by other nucleotide sequences in the sample. CDR3 loop: CASSLKETQYF. The CDR3 DNA sequence: TGTGCCAGCAGCCTTAAAGAGACCCAGTACTTC. The V and J genes are TRBV7-2 and TRBJ2-5; D unclear. The CDR3 is made up of 11 amino acids. Germline V lookup: CDR1 SGHTA, CDR2 FQGNSA. Trimming cost V 5 bases and J 3 bases, with 4 bases left between them.